This TCR beta chain is from a study of blood T cell repertoires in COVID-19. In the study overall: Specimens from acute and convalescent COVID-19 originated in the United States, Italy and Spain. T cells, B-cell-depleted T cells, or PBMCs supplied cDNA or gDNA.

V lost 0 bases to trimming and J lost 5 bases, with 9 bases between them. Looked up from germline, CDR1 is SGHRS and CDR2 is YFSETQ. CDR3 size: 14 residues. Authors' analysis steps: Amplified reference gene primers provided the basis for estimating nucleated cell counts. Profiling relied on immunoSEQ multiplex PCR, and the TCRdb table lists in-frame clones only, not all of them. V and J calls and clone size are copied from that table; D and trimming were computed from the DNA. The sample lists under 120,000 clones, over 75% seen once, with roughly 20% in the top ten. This sequence originates from a man between 65 and 80 years old with active or convalescent COVID-19. The sequenced sample was peripheral blood. The V and J genes are TRBV5-1 and TRBJ2-1; a possible D gene is TRBD1 (5 bases). The CDR3 loop reads CASSLAGNDNEQFF. CDR3 DNA sequence: TGCGCCAGCAGCTTGGCAGGGAACGACAATGAGCAGTTCTTC. Drawing the rest from reference TRBV5-1 and TRBJ2-1, the complete variable domain is KAGVTQTPRYLIKTRGQQVTLSCSPISGHRSVSWYQQTPGQGLQFLFEYFSETQRNKGNFPGRFSGRQFSNSRSEMNVSTLELGDSALYLCASSLAGNDNEQFFGPGTRLTVL.